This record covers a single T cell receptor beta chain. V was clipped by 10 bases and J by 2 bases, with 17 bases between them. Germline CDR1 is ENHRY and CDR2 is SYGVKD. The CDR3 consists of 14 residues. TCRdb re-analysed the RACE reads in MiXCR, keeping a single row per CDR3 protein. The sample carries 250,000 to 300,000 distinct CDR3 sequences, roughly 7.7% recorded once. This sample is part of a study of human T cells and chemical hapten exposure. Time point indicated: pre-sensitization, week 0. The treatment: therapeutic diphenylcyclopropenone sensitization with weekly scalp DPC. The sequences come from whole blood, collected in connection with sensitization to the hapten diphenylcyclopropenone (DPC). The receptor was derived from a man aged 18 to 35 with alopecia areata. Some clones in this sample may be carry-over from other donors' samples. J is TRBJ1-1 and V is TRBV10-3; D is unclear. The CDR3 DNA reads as TGTGCCACCCGACCCCCGAACTTTAACACTGAAGCTTTCTTT. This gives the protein CATRPPNFNTEAFF.